These T cell receptor beta chains were read from a single sample in a study of vaccination and CD4 T cells after COVID-19. Their antigen targets remain unknown. TCRdb reprocessed the PCR reads via MiXCR and lists one record per CDR3 protein. The sample holds fewer than 15,000 distinct CDR3 sequences, just under 35% seen once. Sequencing input: CD4+ T cells from blood, cultured in vitro. Receptor source: a human donor who had recovered from COVID-19. Both conserved end residues are part of each CDR3. Expanded clones are given a class, and other clones once, few, many or no size at all.

V gene	J gene	clone size	CDR3 protein
TRBV5-4	TRBJ2-3	NA	CASSLFAATSTDTQYF
TRBV24-1	TRBJ2-7	NA	CATIRAAYEQYF
TRBV11-1	TRBJ2-7	NA	CASSPQAGAAYEQYF
TRBV27	TRBJ2-2	few	CASSAWDSRTTGELFF
TRBV27	TRBJ2-1	few	CASRSAGYYNEQFF
TRBV15	TRBJ2-5	few	CATSRGLQETQYF
TRBV12-3/TRBV12-4	TRBJ2-7	few	CASSAGTGKWEQYF
TRBV2	TRBJ2-7	NA	CASRRSGTSYEQYF
TRBV20-1	TRBJ2-5	NA	CSARDYGETQYF
TRBV5-4	TRBJ1-2	few	CASSLDRGRVGYTF
TRBV7-9	TRBJ1-5	NA	CASSLELGVSNQPQHF
TRBV23-1	TRBJ2-1	once	CASRGGDAEQFF
TRBV7-6	TRBJ2-5	NA	CASMRGGQSETQYF
TRBV6-1	TRBJ2-3	NA	CASSELRGGPDTQYF
TRBV6-5	TRBJ2-7	few	CASSYEQGVYEQYF
TRBV20-1	TRBJ1-5	NA	CSARGSPGGADQPQHF
TRBV7-8	TRBJ1-4	NA	CASSSGQGKEKLFF
TRBV20-1	TRBJ2-6	NA	CSARDRSAGANVLTF
TRBV15	TRBJ2-5	NA	CATSVDRGPETQYF
TRBV20-1	TRBJ1-4	NA	CSATTVTNEKLFF
TRBV14	TRBJ2-5	medium-sized	CASSQATYQETQYF
TRBV7-9	TRBJ1-1	few	CASSRTVTTEAFF
TRBV14	TRBJ2-3	few	CASSVYRDRADTQYF
TRBV6-1	TRBJ1-1	NA	CASGRTTEAFF
TRBV20-1	TRBJ2-1	NA	CSARSDDSHVGQFF
TRBV28	TRBJ1-5	NA	CASNRDRGLARYQPQHF
TRBV5-4	TRBJ2-7	NA	CASSLTGSHEQYF
TRBV12-3/TRBV12-4	TRBJ1-1	few	CASSLGDRMNTEAFF
TRBV18	TRBJ2-3	NA	CASSPGGATDTQYF
TRBV19	TRBJ1-1	medium-sized	CASSSQGDYTEAFF
TRBV7-9	TRBJ1-5	NA	CASSPTGGGGQPQHF
TRBV5-6	TRBJ2-3	few	CASSLNGAGTDTQYF
TRBV20-1	TRBJ2-1	few	CSARVPDYYNEQFF
TRBV6-1	TRBJ1-5	medium-sized	CASSKGEFNQPQHF
TRBV2	TRBJ2-2	NA	CASSVGLAGDGELFF
TRBV20-1	TRBJ2-7	NA	CSARDPGLSLSYEQYF
TRBV4-1	TRBJ2-5	NA	CASSRGRQETQYF
TRBV7-6	TRBJ1-1	NA	CASSSGPNTEAFF
TRBV20-1	TRBJ1-6	few	CSASTGSSYNSPLHF
TRBV6-4	TRBJ2-2	medium-sized	CASSEGQGTGELFF
TRBV5-8	TRBJ1-5	NA	CASSSGDRGFVSQPQHF
TRBV28	TRBJ2-7	NA	CATHPPRDRGNEQYF
TRBV5-1	TRBJ2-2	NA	CASSATLNTGELFF
TRBV18	TRBJ2-5	NA	CASSLGQGQETQYF
TRBV7-2	TRBJ1-2	NA	CASSLQRYGYTF
TRBV29-1	TRBJ2-7	NA	CSVSGQGMYEQYF
TRBV7-7	TRBJ2-5	NA	CASSPGPTGPETQYF
TRBV11-3	TRBJ1-1	once	CASSLDGRGGSTEAFF
TRBV10-3	TRBJ2-3	few	CAISSTGQGVTDTQYF
TRBV20-1	TRBJ2-7	few	CSATFGTTVEQYF
TRBV7-9	TRBJ2-3	NA	CASSHVDRATDTQYF
TRBV3-1	TRBJ2-2	NA	CASSQDQGGGLRTGELFF
TRBV6-2/TRBV6-3	TRBJ2-7	NA	CASQVSGPQNEQYF
TRBV5-1	TRBJ2-3	NA	CASSYRTVTPTSTDTQYF
TRBV12-3/TRBV12-4	TRBJ2-6	NA	CASSIKLGSGANVLTF